Listed below are T cell receptor beta chains from one sample, sequenced in a study of shared T cell receptors in the human thymus. TCRdb's copy holds only in-frame clones and misses some; the assay was immunoSEQ multiplex PCR. The sample shows hundreds of thousands of clones, over 75% of them seen only once. Another study also made use of these data, one on human thymus T cells.

Sequenced input: thymocytes. Source of these receptors: a boy under two years old with a congenital heart defect. Each CDR3 is given with its conserved first and last residue. The D gene is left open where the match is weak. Clone size, where shown, is once, few, many, or a class for clones that have expanded.

j_call	cdr3_length	d_call	clone_size	v_call	cdr3_aa	cdr3_nt
TRBJ2-7	16	NA	NA	TRBV27	CASTRQLEGREHEQYF	TGTGCCAGCACCCGCCAGCTGGAGGGCAGGGAACACGAGCAGTACTTC
TRBJ2-1	18	NA	NA	TRBV14	CASSQELALPTSYNEQFF	TGTGCCAGCAGCCAAGAGCTAGCCCTCCCTACTTCCTACAATGAGCAGTTCTTC
TRBJ2-4	12	NA	NA	TRBV30	CAWSRTRGIQYF	TGTGCCTGGAGTCGCACTCGGGGCATTCAGTACTTC
TRBJ2-5	15	TRBD2	NA	TRBV6-6	CASSLRREGDETQYF	TGTGCCAGCAGTTTGAGACGGGAGGGGGATGAGACCCAGTACTTC
TRBJ2-1	17	TRBD1	NA	TRBV7-3	CASSPDSLGQGVDEQFF	TGTGCCAGCAGCCCTGATTCCTTAGGACAGGGGGTGGATGAGCAGTTCTTC
TRBJ2-3	17	NA	NA	TRBV1	CTSSQDWLAGGPDTQYF	TGCACCAGCAGCCAAGATTGGCTAGCGGGAGGCCCAGATACGCAGTATTTT
TRBJ1-1	20	TRBD1	NA	TRBV15	CATSRSRTGTSPPMNTEAFF	TGTGCCACCAGCCGCTCCCGGACAGGGACGTCGCCCCCAATGAACACTGAAGCTTTCTTT
TRBJ2-2	13	NA	NA	TRBV6-1	CASPGAIGGELFF	TGTGCCAGCCCAGGGGCAATCGGCGGGGAGCTGTTTTTT
TRBJ2-1	15	TRBD2	once	TRBV5-4	CASSATSEPDNEQFF	TGTGCCAGCAGCGCGACTAGCGAACCCGACAATGAGCAGTTCTTC
TRBJ2-3	14	NA	NA	TRBV11-3	CASSHSTSRNTQYF	TGTGCCAGCAGCCATTCGACTAGTCGGAATACGCAGTATTTT
TRBJ2-3	15	NA	NA	TRBV29-1	CSVAPPSASTDTQYF	TGCAGCGTCGCCCCTCCTAGCGCAAGCACAGATACGCAGTATTTT
TRBJ1-1	16	TRBD1	NA	TRBV5-8	CASSPGTGALGTEAFF	TGTGCCAGCAGCCCCGGGACAGGGGCCTTGGGCACTGAAGCTTTCTTT
TRBJ2-1	12	NA	NA	TRBV5-5	CASSLQDNEQFF	TGTGCCAGCAGCTTGCAGGACAATGAGCAGTTCTTC
TRBJ2-7	17	TRBD2	NA	TRBV28	CASSFPSIAGDPYEQYF	TGTGCCAGCAGTTTCCCATCCATAGCGGGAGACCCCTACGAGCAGTACTTC
TRBJ2-6	14	NA	NA	TRBV29-1	CSVVKTGGANVLTF	TGCAGCGTTGTCAAGACAGGAGGGGCCAACGTCCTGACTTTC
TRBJ2-2	17	NA	once	TRBV21-1	CASSRKWGLAATGELFF	TGTGCCAGCAGCCGAAAGTGGGGACTAGCGGCCACCGGGGAGCTGTTTTTT
TRBJ2-3	19	TRBD2	NA	TRBV4-3	CASSPDSTSGGRSTDTQYF	TGCGCCAGCAGCCCCGACTCCACTTCCGGGGGGAGAAGCACAGATACGCAGTATTTT
TRBJ2-7	17	TRBD2	NA	TRBV4-2	CASSQGVGREESNEQYF	TGTGCCAGCAGCCAAGGGGTGGGGCGGGAGGAATCGAACGAGCAGTACTTC
TRBJ1-3	19	NA	NA	TRBV30	CAWSKTILQPSPSGNTIYF	TGTGCCTGGAGTAAAACAATCCTACAGCCGTCACCCTCTGGAAACACCATATATTTT
TRBJ2-2	15	NA	once	TRBV9	CASSAGSPGAGELFF	TGTGCCAGCAGCGCTGGGTCCCCGGGGGCCGGGGAGCTGTTTTTT
TRBJ1-3	11	NA	NA	TRBV28	CAIGSRNTIYF	TGTGCTATTGGTAGTCGAAACACCATATATTTT
TRBJ2-7	14	TRBD2	few	TRBV4-2	CASSQEGLVGEQYF	TGTGCCAGCAGCCAAGAGGGACTAGTTGGCGAGCAGTACTTC
TRBJ2-7	13	NA	few	TRBV6-1	CASSEGLTYEQYF	TGTGCCAGCAGTGAAGGACTAACCTACGAGCAGTACTTC
TRBJ2-7	16	TRBD1	NA	TRBV28	CASNRRWDRDRLEQYF	TGTGCCAGCAACCGACGCTGGGACAGAGACCGTCTAGAGCAGTACTTC
TRBJ2-7	15	TRBD2	NA	TRBV28	CASSTSGSLTGEQYF	TGTGCCAGCAGTACTAGCGGGAGTCTTACAGGCGAGCAGTACTTC
TRBJ1-2	16	TRBD1	NA	TRBV19	CASSIDRGTGNYGYTF	TGTGCCAGTAGTATAGATCGAGGGACAGGGAACTATGGCTACACCTTC
TRBJ2-2	15	NA	few	TRBV28	CASSLSRGVAGELFF	TGTGCCAGCAGTTTATCCAGGGGTGTAGCCGGGGAGCTGTTTTTT
TRBJ2-1	13	TRBD1	NA	TRBV7-2	CASSRDRDRGQFF	TGTGCCAGCAGCCGAGACCGGGACAGGGGGCAGTTCTTC
TRBJ2-7	16	NA	NA	TRBV4-3	CASSQEIAPSSYEQYF	TGCGCCAGCAGCCAAGAAATCGCCCCGAGCTCCTACGAGCAGTACTTC
TRBJ2-2	20	TRBD1	NA	TRBV5-1	CASSWDTGTGNRHDTGELFF	TGCGCCAGCAGCTGGGACACCGGGACAGGGAATCGGCATGACACCGGGGAGCTGTTTTTT
TRBJ2-7	17	NA	NA	TRBV29-1	CSVEARGTGAPMREQYF	TGCAGCGTTGAAGCGCGGGGTACAGGGGCCCCCATGCGGGAGCAGTACTTC
TRBJ2-1	16	TRBD2	few	TRBV13	CASSLGLAGSFDEQFF	TGTGCCAGCAGCTTAGGGCTAGCGGGCTCTTTTGATGAGCAGTTCTTC
TRBJ1-2	15	NA	NA	TRBV2	CASSEPQGSNYGYTF	TGTGCCAGCAGTGAACCCCAAGGGAGTAACTATGGCTACACCTTC
TRBJ2-1	12	NA	NA	TRBV6-6	CASSYSPNEQFF	TGTGCCAGCAGTTACTCTCCGAATGAGCAGTTCTTC
TRBJ2-7	14	NA	NA	TRBV5-1	CASSLGERSYEQYF	TGCGCCAGCAGCTTGGGAGAGCGGTCCTACGAGCAGTACTTC